The 12 T cell receptor beta chains below were found in one sample sequenced in a study of beta chain features in type 1 diabetes. Reverse transcription of all isolated RNA meant that expressed TCRB transcripts were sequenced. TCRdb's table, derived via immunoSEQ multiplex PCR, lists solely in-frame clones and lacks some. The sample has fewer than 550,000 clones, around 10% seen once. Sequencing was done on a sample of naive CD4+ T cells from blood. The receptors originated from a woman between 18 and 29 years old in good health.

This clone has only a few counts. The chain employs TRBV5-6 and TRBJ2-5; 10 nucleotides match TRBD2. CDR3 size: 14 residues. With 4 bases clipped from V and 4 bases from J, the junction kept 4 bases outside the gene matches. The germline gives CDR1 SGHDT, CDR2 YYEEEE. The DNA for the CDR3 is TGTGCCAGCAGCCTGATAGCGGGGGGAGAGACCCAGTACTTC. Protein: CASSLIAGGETQYF.

Written as DNA, the CDR3 is TGTGCCAGCAGCTTTATCGGGGAACTAGCCAAAAACATTCAGTACTTC. Translating gives CASSFIGELAKNIQYF. The chain combines TRBV5-6 with TRBJ2-4, with D possibly TRBD2 on 5 matching bases. The germline gives CDR1 SGHDT, CDR2 YYEEEE. The CDR3 runs 16 residues. The V end lost 2 bases, the J end lost 0 bases, and 12 bases lay between the germline ends.

CDR3 DNA: TGTGCCAGCAGCTTCCCAGGGGGTGAAGGCACAGATACGCAGTATTTT. Protein: CASSFPGGEGTDTQYF. The rearrangement joins TRBV7-3 to TRBJ2-3; 7 bases line up with TRBD1. Germline CDR1 SGHTA, CDR2 FQGTGA. V gave up 3 bases and J gave up 1 base; unmatched junction bases: 7. This CDR3 has 16 amino acids.

The V gene is TRBV5-6, the J gene TRBJ2-5; 7 bases line up with TRBD1. Germline V CDR1 and CDR2: SGHDT, YYEEEE. The CDR3 is 14 amino acids. V lost 4 bases, J lost 5 bases, and 8 bases stayed unmatched. The CDR3 is CASSLMTGSETQYF. CDR3 nucleotides: TGTGCCAGCAGCCTAATGACAGGGTCGGAGACCCAGTACTTC.

This clone has a handful of counts. The gene calls are TRBV5-1 and TRBJ1-1, with a possible D match to TRBD1 (6 bases). This CDR3 has 16 residues. Germline V lookup: CDR1 SGHRS, CDR2 YFSETQ. Trimming shortened V by 7 bases and J by 4 bases, and 23 bases separated the two germline ends. This CDR3 is CASRSTGKGATTEAFF. For the CDR3, the DNA is TGCGCCAGCCGGTCTACAGGGAAAGGGGCGACCACTGAAGCTTTCTTT. Together with reference TRBV5-1 and TRBJ1-1, the CDR3 gives the full variable domain: KAGVTQTPRYLIKTRGQQVTLSCSPISGHRSVSWYQQTPGQGLQFLFEYFSETQRNKGNFPGRFSGRQFSNSRSEMNVSTLELGDSALYLCASRSTGKGATTEAFFGQGTRLTVV.

The chain combines TRBV7-9 with TRBJ2-7; D not resolved. Trimming took 1 base from V and 2 from J, leaving 6 bases between them. Germline CDR1 reads SEHNR; CDR2 reads FQNEAQ (reference sequence). This CDR3 has 13 amino acids. The CDR3 sequence is CASSLDGTYEQYV. CDR3 coding DNA: TGTGCCAGCAGCTTAGACGGAACCTACGAGCAGTACGTC.

This clone was seen more than once but under ten times. This chain links TRBV30 with TRBJ1-1; 7 nucleotides match TRBD1. The CDR3 is 13 residues long. J lost 2 bases, V lost 4 bases, and 4 bases had no gene match. The germline V gene has CDR1 GTSNPN and CDR2 SVGIG (reference sequence). The CDR3 sequence: CAWNRQGNTEAFF. Written as DNA, the CDR3 is TGTGCCTGGAACCGACAGGGAAACACTGAAGCTTTCTTT.

This chain joins TRBV4-3 and TRBJ2-3; 9 positions agree with TRBD2. This CDR3 comprises 16 residues. CDR1 LGHNA and CDR2 YSLEER come from the germline V gene. V dropped 1 base and J dropped 4; count of bases not matched to a gene: 6. The CDR3 sequence is CASSQVLRGRADTQYF. The CDR3 DNA reads TGCGCCAGCAGCCAAGTTTTACGCGGGAGGGCAGATACGCAGTATTTT.

This clone was counted a few times. V gene TRBV15 combines with J gene TRBJ1-1; TRBD1 aligns across 8 bases. The trim removed 2 bases at V and 2 bases at J, leaving 7 bases unmatched. CDR1 is LNHNV and CDR2 is YYDKDF in the germline V gene (reference sequence). The CDR3 spans 16 residues. The CDR3 sequence is CATSRKTGVANTEAFF. The CDR3 DNA sequence: TGTGCCACCAGCAGAAAGACAGGGGTTGCCAACACTGAAGCTTTCTTT.

The V and J genes are TRBV6-1 and TRBJ2-3; the match to TRBD1 covers 9 bases. The J segment lost 2 bases and the V segment lost 3 bases, leaving 9 bases of the junction unmatched. Per germline, CDR1 MNHNS and CDR2 SASEGT. CDR3 length: 17 amino acids. The CDR3 coding sequence is TGTGCCAGCAGTGAGCGGCGTTACAGGGGGCCCACAGATACGCAGTATTTT. It encodes CASSERRYRGPTDTQYF.

The chain links TRBV9 to TRBJ2-2, with TRBD1 identical over 11 bases. Germline V gene lookup returns CDR1 SGDLS and CDR2 YYNGEE. This CDR3 has 15 residues. V trimming: 0 bases; J trimming: 9 bases; junction bases outside the gene matches: 4. CDR3 in amino acids: CASSVEGQGAWELFF. The CDR3 nucleotides are TGTGCCAGCAGCGTAGAAGGACAGGGGGCCTGGGAGCTGTTTTTT.

This clone was detected a few times. This chain links TRBV27 with TRBJ2-3, with 9 bases aligning to TRBD1. The CDR3 has 16 residues. CDR1 and CDR2 (germline): MNHEY, SMNVEV (reference sequence). The V segment lost 4 bases and the J segment 1 base; nucleotides outside the gene matches: 6. CDR3 sequence: CASSWRDREGTDTQYF. In DNA form, the CDR3 reads TGTGCCAGCAGTTGGCGGGACAGGGAGGGCACAGATACGCAGTATTTT.